The following is a T cell receptor (beta chain) sequence with its context. The target antigen is unknown. Repertoires were generated with immunoSEQ multiplex PCR, while TCRdb's copy carries only in-frame clones and drops some. Of approximately 100,000 clones in the sample, 80% to 95% were seen once. The CDR3 spans 14 residues. The germline CDR1 and CDR2 sequences are MNHNY and SVGAGI (reference sequence). Trimming left V 2 bases short and J 5 bases short, with 11 bases between. Patients all relapsed after autologous stem cell transplantation, and there was variation in brentuximab vedotin exposure. This record belongs to a study of PD-1 blockade in classical Hodgkin lymphoma. Study-level findings and limits: Undefined causes, possibly disease activity or prior therapy, underlie the repertoire differences. The diversity seen at baseline in complete responders resembled that of newly diagnosed patients.

This chain joins TRBV6-6 and TRBJ2-3; tentative D call: TRBD1 (6 bases). This clonotype was sampled from a human donor with classical Hodgkin lymphoma. Source: peripheral blood mononuclear cells (PBMCs), taken at baseline. In DNA form, the CDR3 reads TGTGCCAGCAGTTACAATGGACAGTTAGATACGCAGTATTTT. This sequence encodes CASSYNGQLDTQYF.